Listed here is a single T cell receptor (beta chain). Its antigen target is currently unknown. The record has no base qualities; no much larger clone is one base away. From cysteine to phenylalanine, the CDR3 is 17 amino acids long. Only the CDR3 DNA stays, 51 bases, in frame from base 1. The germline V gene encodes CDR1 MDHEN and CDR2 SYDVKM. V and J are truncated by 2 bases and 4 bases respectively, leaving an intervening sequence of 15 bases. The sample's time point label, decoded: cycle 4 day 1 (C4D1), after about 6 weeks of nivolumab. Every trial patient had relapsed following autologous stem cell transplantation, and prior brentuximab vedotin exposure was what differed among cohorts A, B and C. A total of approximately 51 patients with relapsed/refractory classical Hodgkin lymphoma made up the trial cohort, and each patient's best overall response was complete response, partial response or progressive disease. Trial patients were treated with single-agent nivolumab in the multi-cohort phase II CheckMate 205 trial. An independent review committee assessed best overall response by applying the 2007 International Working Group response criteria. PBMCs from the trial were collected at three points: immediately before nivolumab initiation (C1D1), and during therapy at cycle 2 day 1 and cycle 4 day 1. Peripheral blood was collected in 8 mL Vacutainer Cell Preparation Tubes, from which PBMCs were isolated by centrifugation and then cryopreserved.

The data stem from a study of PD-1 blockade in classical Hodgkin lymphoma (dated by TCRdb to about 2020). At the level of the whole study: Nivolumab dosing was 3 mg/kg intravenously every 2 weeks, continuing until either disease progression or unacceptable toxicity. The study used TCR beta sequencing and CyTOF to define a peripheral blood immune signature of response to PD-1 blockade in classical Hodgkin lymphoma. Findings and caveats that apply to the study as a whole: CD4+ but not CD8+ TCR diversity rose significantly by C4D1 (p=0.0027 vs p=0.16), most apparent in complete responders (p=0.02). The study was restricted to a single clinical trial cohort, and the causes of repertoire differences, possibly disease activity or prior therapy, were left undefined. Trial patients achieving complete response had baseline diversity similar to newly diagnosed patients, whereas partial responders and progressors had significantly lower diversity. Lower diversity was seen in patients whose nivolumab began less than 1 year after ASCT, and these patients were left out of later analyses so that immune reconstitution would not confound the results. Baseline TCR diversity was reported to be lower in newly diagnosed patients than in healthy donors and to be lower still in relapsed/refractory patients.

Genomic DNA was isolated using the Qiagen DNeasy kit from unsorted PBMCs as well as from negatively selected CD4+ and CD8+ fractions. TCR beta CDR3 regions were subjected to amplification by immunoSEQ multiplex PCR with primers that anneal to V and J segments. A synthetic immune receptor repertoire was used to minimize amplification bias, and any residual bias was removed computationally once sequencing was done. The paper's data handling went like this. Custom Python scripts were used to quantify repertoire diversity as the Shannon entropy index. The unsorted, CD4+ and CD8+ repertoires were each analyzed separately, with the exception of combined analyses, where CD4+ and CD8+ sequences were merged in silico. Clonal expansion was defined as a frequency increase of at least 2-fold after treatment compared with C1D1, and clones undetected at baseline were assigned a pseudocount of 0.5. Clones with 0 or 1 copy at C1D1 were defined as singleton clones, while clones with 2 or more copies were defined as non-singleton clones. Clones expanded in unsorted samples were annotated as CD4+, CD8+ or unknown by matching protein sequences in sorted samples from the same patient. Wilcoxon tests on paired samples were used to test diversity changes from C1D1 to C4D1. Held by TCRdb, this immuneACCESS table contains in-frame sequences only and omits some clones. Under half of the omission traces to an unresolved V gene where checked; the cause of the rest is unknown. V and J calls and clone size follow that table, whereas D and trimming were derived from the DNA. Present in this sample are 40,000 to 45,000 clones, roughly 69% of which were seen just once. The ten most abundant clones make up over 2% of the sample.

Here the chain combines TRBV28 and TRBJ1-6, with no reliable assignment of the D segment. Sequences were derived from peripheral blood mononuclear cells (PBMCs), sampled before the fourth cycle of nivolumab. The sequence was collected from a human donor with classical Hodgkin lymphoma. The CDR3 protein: CASSLVGGSPYNSPLHF. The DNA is TGTGCCAGCAGTTTAGTCGGCGGTTCTCCGTATAATTCACCCCTCCACTTT.